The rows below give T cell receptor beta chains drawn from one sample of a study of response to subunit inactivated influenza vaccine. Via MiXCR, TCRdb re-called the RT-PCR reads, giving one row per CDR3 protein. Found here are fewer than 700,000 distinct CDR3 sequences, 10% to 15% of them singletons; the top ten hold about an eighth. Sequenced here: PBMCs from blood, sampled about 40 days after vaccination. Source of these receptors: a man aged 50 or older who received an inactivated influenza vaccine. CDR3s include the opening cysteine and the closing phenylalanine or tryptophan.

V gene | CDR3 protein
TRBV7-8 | CASSSDFQETQYF
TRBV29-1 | CSAQELNTEAFF
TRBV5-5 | CASSLYPGTSYEQYF
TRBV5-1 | CASSSKAVSYNEQFF
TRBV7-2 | CASSLAALVAGDGYTF
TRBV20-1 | CSARGGTYEQYF
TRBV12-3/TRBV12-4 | CASSLQEFYEQYF
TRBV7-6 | CASSSGQPNQPQHF
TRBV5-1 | CASSSAAGGSTDTQYF
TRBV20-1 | CSAPKKAGGRTDTQYF
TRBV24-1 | CATSPDRVADTQYF
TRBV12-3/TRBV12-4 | CASKNPSVRGNEQFF
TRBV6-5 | CASSYSPQGAIRNEQFF
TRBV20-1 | CSAKRGLQETQYF
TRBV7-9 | CASSFPGLVDNEQFF
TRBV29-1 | CSVEAPGGGRLQETQYF
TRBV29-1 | CSVELQEYSYEQYF
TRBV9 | CASSVDPGTGGYEQYF
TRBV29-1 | CSVEGVVTYEQYF
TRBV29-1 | CSVASGANVLTF
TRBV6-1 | CAGRLGGSTEAFF
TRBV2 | CASSGTRQETQYF
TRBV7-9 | CASSLWDRVGEQYF
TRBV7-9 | CASSRTQGDRISEQCF
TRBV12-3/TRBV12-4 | CASSRHLIGETQYF
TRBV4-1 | CASRRPAGEEQFF
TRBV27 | CASSLLGVGNSPLHF
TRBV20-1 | CSARELAGGHGTQYF
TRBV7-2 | CASSLGGSQETQYF
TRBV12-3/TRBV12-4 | CASRDNRDRAQFF
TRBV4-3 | CASSQAGGKGIYEQYF
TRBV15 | CATSAGLAGSYEQYF
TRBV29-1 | CSVESGGPAKNIQYF
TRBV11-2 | CASSLGLAGEGVGETQYF
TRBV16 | CASSRGLAGYADTQYF
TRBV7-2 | CASTTELADTGELFF
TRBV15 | CATSRDSSGNTGELVF
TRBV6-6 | CASSSSWATEAFF
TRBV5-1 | CASSFQLAGGPNEQFF
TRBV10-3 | CAIRDDRPGLAGNYEQYF
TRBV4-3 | CASSQNAAGDPKNIQYF
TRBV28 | CASSSRRQATYEQYF
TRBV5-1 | CASSLAGREGRYEQYF
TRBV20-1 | CSARGSAGGETQYF
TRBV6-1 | CASSPSLGLFGYTF
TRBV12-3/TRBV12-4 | CASSLGGAGYEQYF
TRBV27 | CASSPRDSHIYGYTF
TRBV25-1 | CASTGSRVFSGANVLTF
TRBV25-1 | CASSDSPSYNEQFF
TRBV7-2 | CASSLVRIPRGGSGANVLTF
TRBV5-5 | CASSLRDTGSASSYEQYF